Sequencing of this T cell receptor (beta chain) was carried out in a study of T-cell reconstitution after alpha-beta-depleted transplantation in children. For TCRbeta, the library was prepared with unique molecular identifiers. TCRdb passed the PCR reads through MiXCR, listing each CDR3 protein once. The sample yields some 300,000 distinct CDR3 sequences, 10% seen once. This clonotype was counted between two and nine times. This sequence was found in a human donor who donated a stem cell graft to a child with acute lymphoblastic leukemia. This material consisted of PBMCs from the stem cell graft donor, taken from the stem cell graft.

The CDR3 region has the DNA TGTGCCAGCAGTTACGGTCCCCATTTTATGAGCTCTGGGGCCAACGTCCTGACTTTC. This encodes CASSYGPHFMSSGANVLTF. The chain has TRBV6-2 or TRBV6-3 and TRBJ2-6, with D unresolved. The CDR3 totals 19 residues. The germline CDR1 and CDR2 sequences are MNHEY and SVGEGT. V was clipped by 2 bases and J by 0 bases, with 17 bases between them.